Listed below are T cell receptor beta chains from one sample, sequenced in a study of shared clonotypes between healthy human individuals. Produced via immunoSEQ multiplex PCR; TCRdb's table is partial and in-frame only. This sample has about 460,000 clones, with roughly 80% found just once. Input material: PBMCs. These TCRs come from a woman between 40 and 55 years old in good health. Some clones in this sample may be carry-over from other donors' samples. CDR3s include the opening cysteine and the closing phenylalanine or tryptophan. The order of the fields is V gene, clone size, D gene, J gene, CDR3 protein, CDR3 DNA. A D gene is named only where the DNA matches it firmly. A row's size may be missing; if present it is once, few, many or a size class.

TRBV28	NA	NA	TRBJ2-3	CASSYRGGLVGTQYF	TGTGCCAGCAGTTACAGGGGAGGACTAGTAGGTACGCAGTATTTT
TRBV4-3	NA	NA	TRBJ2-7	CASSQELGYEQYF	TGCGCCAGCAGCCAAGAACTGGGCTACGAGCAGTACTTC
TRBV2	NA	TRBD2	TRBJ2-2	CASTEEAGEWTGELFF	TGTGCCAGCACCGAGGAAGCGGGAGAATGGACCGGGGAGCTGTTTTTT
TRBV30	NA	NA	TRBJ1-3	CAWTGSGNTIYF	TGTGCCTGGACAGGATCTGGAAACACCATATATTTT
TRBV6-1	NA	NA	TRBJ2-2	CASSEGRTTGELFF	TGTGCCAGCAGTGAAGGTCGTACAACCGGGGAGCTGTTTTTT
TRBV6-5	NA	NA	TRBJ1-1	CASSYMTGILNTEAFF	TGTGCCAGCAGTTACATGACCGGGATACTGAACACTGAAGCTTTCTTT
TRBV7-9	once	NA	TRBJ2-2	CASSSPGAPNTGELFF	TGTGCCAGCAGCTCTCCTGGGGCCCCAAACACCGGGGAGCTGTTTTTT
TRBV27	many	NA	TRBJ2-4	CASSLGTFPNIQYF	TGTGCCAGCAGTTTAGGGACTTTCCCGAACATTCAGTACTTC
TRBV7-2	NA	NA	TRBJ1-2	CASSLAGQNPSGYTF	TGTGCCAGCAGCTTAGCTGGGCAGAACCCCTCCGGCTACACCTTC
TRBV5-1	NA	NA	TRBJ1-2	CASSLAGLGGYTF	TGCGCCAGCAGCTTGGCGGGGTTGGGTGGCTACACCTTC
TRBV28	NA	NA	TRBJ1-6	CASTLGQINSPLHF	TGTGCCAGCACCTTGGGGCAGATCAATTCACCCCTCCACTTT
TRBV25-1	NA	NA	TRBJ1-4	CASSEYRATNEKLFF	TGTGCCAGCAGTGAATACAGGGCAACTAATGAAAAACTGTTTTTT
TRBV5-1	once	NA	TRBJ1-6	CASSLEGSPLHF	TGCGCCAGCAGCTTGGAGGGTTCACCCCTCCACTTT
TRBV10-1	NA	NA	TRBJ2-1	CASSADYYNEQFF	TGCGCCAGCAGTGCAGACTACTACAATGAGCAGTTCTTC
TRBV11-2	once	TRBD2	TRBJ2-3	CASTRWRLAGPGTDTQYF	TGTGCCAGCACCCGTTGGCGGTTAGCGGGACCAGGCACAGATACGCAGTATTTT
TRBV6-1	NA	TRBD1	TRBJ1-2	CASSEASGGYYGYTF	TGTGCCAGCAGTGAAGCGTCAGGGGGTTACTATGGCTACACCTTC
TRBV4-2	NA	NA	TRBJ2-7	CASSQEGGRYEQYF	TGTGCCAGCAGCCAAGAGGGGGGACGGTACGAGCAGTACTTC
TRBV4-2	NA	NA	TRBJ1-1	CASSQEGGTRNTEAFF	TGTGCCAGCAGCCAAGAAGGGGGAACAAGGAACACTGAAGCTTTCTTT
TRBV28	NA	TRBD1	TRBJ2-7	CASSDRVNEQYF	TGTGCCAGCTCGGACAGGGTAAACGAGCAGTACTTC
TRBV7-6	once	NA	TRBJ2-6	CASSPRGESSGANVLTF	TGTGCCAGCAGCCCTAGGGGGGAGAGCTCTGGGGCCAACGTCCTGACTTTC
TRBV1	few	NA	TRBJ1-5	CTSSRVGRGLGSNQPQHF	TGCACCAGCAGCCGAGTGGGCAGGGGGCTCGGTAGCAATCAGCCCCAGCATTTT
TRBV27	NA	NA	TRBJ1-2	CASSFPGPLTF	TGTGCCAGCAGTTTTCCCGGTCCCCTCACCTTC
TRBV6-1	NA	NA	TRBJ2-7	CASGPSTYEQYF	TGTGCCTCTGGACCCTCGACCTACGAGCAGTACTTC
TRBV6-6	once	NA	TRBJ1-2	CASSYFAPGDYGYTF	TGTGCCAGCAGTTACTTCGCGCCGGGGGACTATGGCTACACCTTC
TRBV5-4	NA	TRBD2	TRBJ2-5	CASSTKAGGPSGETQYF	TGTGCCAGCAGTACGAAAGCGGGAGGGCCTAGTGGGGAGACCCAGTACTTC
TRBV30	many	NA	TRBJ2-2	CAWSVWFTGELFF	TGTGCCTGGAGTGTATGGTTTACCGGGGAGCTGTTTTTT
TRBV7-3	NA	NA	TRBJ2-1	CASTLGSYNEQFF	TGTGCCAGCACCCTGGGTTCCTACAATGAGCAGTTCTTC
TRBV2	NA	NA	TRBJ2-4	CASSERRRGVNIQYF	TGTGCCAGCAGTGAACGGAGGAGGGGGGTGAACATTCAGTACTTC
TRBV19	NA	NA	TRBJ2-3	CASTEKFTDTQYF	TGTGCCAGTACGGAGAAATTCACAGATACGCAGTATTTT
TRBV6-1	many	NA	TRBJ1-1	CASSEARGTEAFF	TGTGCCAGCAGTGAAGCGAGGGGGACTGAAGCTTTCTTT
TRBV7-2	NA	NA	TRBJ2-1	CASLGSSYNEQFF	TGTGCCAGTCTCGGGAGCTCCTACAATGAGCAGTTCTTC
TRBV5-1	NA	NA	TRBJ1-3	CASSSTPSGAGNTIYF	TGCGCCAGCAGTTCGACCCCATCCGGGGCTGGAAACACCATATATTTT
TRBV11-3	NA	NA	TRBJ2-1	CASSYHNEQFF	TGTGCCAGCAGCTATCACAATGAGCAGTTCTTC
TRBV6-6	NA	TRBD1	TRBJ2-7	CASRLPGQGYYEQYF	TGTGCCAGCAGACTACCGGGACAGGGATACTACGAGCAGTACTTC
TRBV10-3	NA	NA	TRBJ2-6	CAISERGPEGSGANVLTF	TGTGCCATCAGTGAGCGGGGTCCCGAGGGCTCTGGGGCCAACGTCCTGACTTTC
TRBV7-9	NA	NA	TRBJ2-1	CASSQGRREQFF	TGTGCCAGCAGCCAAGGCAGGAGGGAGCAGTTCTTC
TRBV7-2	NA	NA	TRBJ2-7	CASSLEWSSPLGSYEQYF	TGTGCCAGCAGCTTAGAGTGGTCAAGCCCATTAGGCAGCTACGAGCAGTACTTC
TRBV25-1	NA	NA	TRBJ1-1	CASSAVSGHSEAFF	TGTGCCAGCAGTGCGGTGTCAGGGCATTCTGAAGCTTTCTTT
TRBV5-6	NA	NA	TRBJ1-3	CASSLGDSSGNTIYF	TGTGCCAGCAGCTTGGGAGACAGCTCTGGAAACACCATATATTTT
TRBV28	NA	TRBD2	TRBJ2-7	CASRPAGAGGSYEQYF	TGTGCCAGCAGACCCGCCGGAGCGGGAGGGTCCTACGAGCAGTACTTC
TRBV25-1	NA	TRBD1	TRBJ2-7	CASSEAGGYEQYF	TGTGCCAGCAGTGAAGCAGGGGGCTACGAGCAGTACTTC
TRBV7-9	NA	NA	TRBJ2-2	CASSLVWEARGNTGELFF	TGTGCCAGCAGCTTAGTGTGGGAGGCCCGGGGGAACACCGGGGAGCTGTTTTTT
TRBV19	NA	NA	TRBJ2-7	CASSIATRPEQYF	TGTGCCAGTAGTATAGCCACCCGGCCTGAGCAGTACTTC
TRBV4-3	once	NA	TRBJ2-4	CASSQGGGAPKNIQYF	TGCGCCAGCAGCCAAGGAGGGGGAGCCCCAAAAAACATTCAGTACTTC
TRBV30	NA	NA	TRBJ2-6	CAWSVRGTGANVLTF	TGTGCCTGGAGTGTACGAGGAACTGGGGCCAACGTCCTGACTTTC
TRBV11-2	NA	TRBD2	TRBJ2-7	CASSLLAGGPYEQYF	TGTGCCAGCAGCTTACTAGCGGGAGGGCCCTACGAGCAGTACTTC
TRBV7-8	NA	NA	TRBJ2-7	CASSLARGSGDEQYF	TGTGCCAGCAGCTTGGCCAGGGGTTCGGGTGACGAGCAGTACTTC
TRBV28	NA	TRBD1	TRBJ1-2	CASRAGTDYGYTF	TGTGCCAGCAGGGCCGGGACAGATTACGGCTACACCTTC
TRBV5-6	NA	NA	TRBJ1-3	CASSLGPRNTIYF	TGTGCCAGCAGCTTGGGACCACGAAACACCATATATTTT
TRBV7-9	NA	NA	TRBJ1-1	CASSLDPQLNTEAFF	TGTGCCAGCAGCTTAGATCCGCAACTGAACACTGAAGCTTTCTTT